This TCR beta chain was observed in a study of T cell responses to AZD1222 COVID-19 vaccine (TCRdb year 2021). Study-wide context: Because spike-specific TCR depth and breadth did not differ between the two schedules, AZD1222 recipients who got a second dose at roughly 4 weeks were pooled with those who got a second dose at roughly 12 weeks. TCR sequencing was performed for roughly 250 trial participants, of whom approximately 200 were given two doses of AZD1222 and some 26 were given two doses of MenACWY control vaccine. Trial participants were enrolled by age into 18-55, 56-69 and 70-plus year subgroups, with about 150, 28 and 57 TCR-sequenced participants respectively.

At the junction V is shortened by 2 bases and J by 3 bases, with 8 bases in between. From the cysteine up to the phenylalanine, the CDR3 has a length of 14 residues. Only the CDR3 DNA stays, 42 bases, in frame from base 1. CDR1 and CDR2 were assigned from the germline V gene as MNHEY and SVGEGT. Study-wide conclusions, independent of this receptor: No day 14 peak-response samples were available, so repertoires were characterized only after the peak T cell response. Nearly half of unique spike-specific TCRs reportedly recognized epitopes outside regions mutated in the B.1.351 and B.1.1.7 variants. After two AZD1222 doses, spike-specific TCR breadth and depth were significantly higher than at day 0 and than in MenACWY recipients. The 56-69-year group was small, and its depth increase did not reach significance, likely because of low power. The vaccine-associated CD4 TCRs covered the entire spike protein, and the dominant responses fell in regions 160-218 and 743-854. Conclusions about previously exposed vaccinees are limited because only six or seven AZD1222 recipients were SARS-CoV-2 seropositive at baseline. Participants were mostly white British, with more females than males. The authors suggested clonal diversity may have been underestimated.

The CDR3 regions of human TCRbeta chains were analyzed by immunosequencing. The authors processed their data as follows. TCRs in the repertoires were compared against a reference library of SARS-CoV-2-specific TCRs that had been generated with the MIRA antigen-specificity platform. Breadth was defined as the fraction of unique TCRs that were SARS-CoV-2-associated, and depth was defined as the fraction of total T cells that were SARS-CoV-2-associated. Each spike-specific TCR was assigned to its reactive spike region and to a CD4 or CD8 class using the MIRA data. Log10-transformed breadth and depth values were compared by one-way ANOVA with Sidak's multiple comparisons tests. The source is immuneACCESS, and TCRdb retained only in-frame sequences with V and J called. Part of the clones is not carried over; for the studies checked, unresolved V genes explain less than half of this, and the remainder is unexplained. V, J and clone size are those of that table, while D and trimming were read from the DNA. The sample has a few hundred thousand clones on record, 80% to 95% of them singletons. The top ten clones comprise 0.55% of the sample.

The sample's time point label is to be understood as: baseline before first vaccination. The vaccinee samples were drawn from two UK trials, COV001 and COV002, one of which was a single-blind randomized controlled phase 2/3 trial testing AZD1222 (ChAdOx1 nCoV-19) in healthy adults. Trial participant PBMC samples were collected at day 0 and day 28 after the second dose for TCRbeta chain sequencing. About this clone itself: Its antigen is currently not known. No much larger clone is present one base from it, and per-base qualities are unavailable.

This receptor was taken from an adult in good health. The chain is made from TRBV6-2 or TRBV6-3 and TRBJ1-5; the D gene is perhaps TRBD1, from 5 matching bases. Here the sequenced sample was peripheral blood, taken on day 0 of AZD1222 vaccination. The encoded CDR3 is CASSYRQFNQPQHF. The nucleotide sequence reads as follows: TGTGCCAGCAGTTACCGACAGTTCAATCAGCCCCAGCATTTT.